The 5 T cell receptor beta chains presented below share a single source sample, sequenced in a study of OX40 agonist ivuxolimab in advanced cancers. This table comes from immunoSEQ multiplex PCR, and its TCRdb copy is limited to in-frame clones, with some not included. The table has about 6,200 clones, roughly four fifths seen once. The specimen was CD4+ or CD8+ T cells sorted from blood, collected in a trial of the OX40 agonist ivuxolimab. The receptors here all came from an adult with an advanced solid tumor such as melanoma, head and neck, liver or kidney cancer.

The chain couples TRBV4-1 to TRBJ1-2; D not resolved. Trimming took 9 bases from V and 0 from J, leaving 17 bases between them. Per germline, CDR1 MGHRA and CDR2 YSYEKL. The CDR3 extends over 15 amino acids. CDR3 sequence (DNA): TGCGCCAGTCTACCTACCCGGGAAGCTAACTATGGCTACACCTTC. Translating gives CASLPTREANYGYTF.

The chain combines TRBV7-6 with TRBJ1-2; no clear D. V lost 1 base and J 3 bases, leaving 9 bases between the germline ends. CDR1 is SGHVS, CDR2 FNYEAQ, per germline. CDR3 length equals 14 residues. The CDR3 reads CASSLEAMDYGYTF. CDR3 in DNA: TGTGCCAGCAGCTTAGAAGCAATGGACTATGGCTACACCTTC.

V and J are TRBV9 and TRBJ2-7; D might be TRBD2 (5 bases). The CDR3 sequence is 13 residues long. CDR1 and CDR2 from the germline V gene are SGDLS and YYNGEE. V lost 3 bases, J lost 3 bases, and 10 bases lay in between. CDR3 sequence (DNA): TGTGCCAGCAGCGAAGCGGACCACTACGAGCAGTACTTC. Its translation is CASSEADHYEQYF.

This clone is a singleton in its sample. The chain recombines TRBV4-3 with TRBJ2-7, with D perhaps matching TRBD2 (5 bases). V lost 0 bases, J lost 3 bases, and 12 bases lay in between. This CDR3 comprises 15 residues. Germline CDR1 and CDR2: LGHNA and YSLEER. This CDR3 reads CASSQERDLLYEQYF. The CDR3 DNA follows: TGCGCCAGCAGCCAAGAGAGGGATTTGCTCTACGAGCAGTACTTC.

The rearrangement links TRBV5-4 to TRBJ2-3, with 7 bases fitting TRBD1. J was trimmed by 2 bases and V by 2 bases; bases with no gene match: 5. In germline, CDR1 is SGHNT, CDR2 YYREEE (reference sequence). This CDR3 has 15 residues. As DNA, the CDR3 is TGTGCCAGCAGCTTTTTACAGGGGAACACAGATACGCAGTATTTT. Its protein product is CASSFLQGNTDTQYF.